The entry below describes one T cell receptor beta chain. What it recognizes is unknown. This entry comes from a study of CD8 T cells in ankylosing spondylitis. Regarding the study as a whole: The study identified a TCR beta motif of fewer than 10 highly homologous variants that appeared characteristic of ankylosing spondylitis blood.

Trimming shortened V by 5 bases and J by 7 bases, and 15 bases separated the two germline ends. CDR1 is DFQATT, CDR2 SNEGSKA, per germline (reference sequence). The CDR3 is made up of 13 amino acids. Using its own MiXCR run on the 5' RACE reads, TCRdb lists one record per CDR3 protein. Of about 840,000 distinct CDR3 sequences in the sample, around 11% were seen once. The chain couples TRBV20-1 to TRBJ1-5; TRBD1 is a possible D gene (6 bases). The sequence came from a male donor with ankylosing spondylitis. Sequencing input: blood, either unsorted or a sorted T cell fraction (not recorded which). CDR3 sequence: CSAGLPQGQPQHF. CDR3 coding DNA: TGCAGTGCTGGCCTACCCCAGGGGCAGCCCCAGCATTTT.